This TCR beta chain was profiled in a study of blood T cell dynamics during melanoma immunotherapy. This table comes from immunoSEQ multiplex PCR, and its TCRdb copy is limited to in-frame clones, with some not included. The repertoire has about 14,000 clones, around 92% of them found once; the top ten carry about 0.17%. Time point noted: pre-treatment baseline. The V end lost 3 bases, the J end lost 6 bases, and 11 bases lay between the germline ends. CDR1 is LNHDA, CDR2 SQIVND, per germline (reference sequence). The CDR3 covers 13 residues. The chain is built from TRBV19 and TRBJ2-5; D may be TRBD1 (7 bases). This sequence was found in a human donor with melanoma. The material was effector memory CD8+ T cells from blood, obtained from a patient treated with checkpoint blockade. CDR3 region: CASSMQGGKTQYF. In DNA, the CDR3 is TGTGCCAGTAGTATGCAGGGGGGAAAGACCCAGTACTTC.